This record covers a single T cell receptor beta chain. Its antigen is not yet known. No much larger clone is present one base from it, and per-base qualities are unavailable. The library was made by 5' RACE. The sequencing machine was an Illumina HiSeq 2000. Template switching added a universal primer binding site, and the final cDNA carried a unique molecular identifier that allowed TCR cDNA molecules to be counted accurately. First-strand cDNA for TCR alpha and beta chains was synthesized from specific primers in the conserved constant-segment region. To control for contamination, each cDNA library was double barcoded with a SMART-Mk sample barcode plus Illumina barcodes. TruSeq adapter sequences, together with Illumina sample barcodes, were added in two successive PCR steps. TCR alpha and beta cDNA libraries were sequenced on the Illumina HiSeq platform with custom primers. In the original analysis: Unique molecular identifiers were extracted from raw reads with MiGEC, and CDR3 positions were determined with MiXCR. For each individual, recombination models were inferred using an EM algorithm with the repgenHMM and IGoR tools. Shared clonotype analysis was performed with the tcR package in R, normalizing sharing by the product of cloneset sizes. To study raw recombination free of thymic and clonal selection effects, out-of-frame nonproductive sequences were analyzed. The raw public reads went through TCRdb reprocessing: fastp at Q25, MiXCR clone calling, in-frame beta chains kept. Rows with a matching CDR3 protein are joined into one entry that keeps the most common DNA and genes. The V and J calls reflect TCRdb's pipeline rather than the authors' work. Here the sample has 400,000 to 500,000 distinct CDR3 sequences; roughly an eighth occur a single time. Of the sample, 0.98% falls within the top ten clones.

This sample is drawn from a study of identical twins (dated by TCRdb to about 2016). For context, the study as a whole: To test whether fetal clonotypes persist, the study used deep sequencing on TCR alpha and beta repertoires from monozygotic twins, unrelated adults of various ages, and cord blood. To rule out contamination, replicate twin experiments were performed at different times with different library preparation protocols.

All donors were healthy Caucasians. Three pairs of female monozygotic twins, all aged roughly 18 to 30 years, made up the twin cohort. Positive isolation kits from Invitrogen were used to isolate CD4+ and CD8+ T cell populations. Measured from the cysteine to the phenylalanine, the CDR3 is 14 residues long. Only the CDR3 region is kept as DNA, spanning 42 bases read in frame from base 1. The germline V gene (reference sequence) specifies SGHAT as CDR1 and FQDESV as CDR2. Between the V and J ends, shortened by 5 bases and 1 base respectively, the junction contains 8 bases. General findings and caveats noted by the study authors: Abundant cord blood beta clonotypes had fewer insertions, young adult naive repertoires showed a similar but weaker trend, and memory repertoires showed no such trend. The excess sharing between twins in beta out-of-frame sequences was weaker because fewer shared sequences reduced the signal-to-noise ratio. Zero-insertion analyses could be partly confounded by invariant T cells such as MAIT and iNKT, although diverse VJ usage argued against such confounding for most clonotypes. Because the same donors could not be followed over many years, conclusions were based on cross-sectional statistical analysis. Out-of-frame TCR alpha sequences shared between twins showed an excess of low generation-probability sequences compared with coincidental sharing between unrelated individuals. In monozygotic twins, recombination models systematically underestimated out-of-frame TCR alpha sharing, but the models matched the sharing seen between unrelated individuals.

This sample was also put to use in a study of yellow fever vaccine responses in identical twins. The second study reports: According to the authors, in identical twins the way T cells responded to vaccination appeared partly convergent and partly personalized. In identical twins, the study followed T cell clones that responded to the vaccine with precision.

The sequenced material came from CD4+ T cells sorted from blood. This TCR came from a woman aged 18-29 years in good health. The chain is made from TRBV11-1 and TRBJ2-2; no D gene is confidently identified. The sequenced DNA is TGTGCCAGCAGCCGAGGACGGAACACCGGGGAGCTGTTTTTT. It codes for CASSRGRNTGELFF. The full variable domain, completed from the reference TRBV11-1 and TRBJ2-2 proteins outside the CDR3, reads EAEVAQSPRYKITEKSQAVAFWCDPISGHATLYWYRQILGQGPELLVQFQDESVVDDSQLPKDRFSAERLKGVDSTLKIQPAELGDSAMYLCASSRGRNTGELFFGEGSRLTVL.